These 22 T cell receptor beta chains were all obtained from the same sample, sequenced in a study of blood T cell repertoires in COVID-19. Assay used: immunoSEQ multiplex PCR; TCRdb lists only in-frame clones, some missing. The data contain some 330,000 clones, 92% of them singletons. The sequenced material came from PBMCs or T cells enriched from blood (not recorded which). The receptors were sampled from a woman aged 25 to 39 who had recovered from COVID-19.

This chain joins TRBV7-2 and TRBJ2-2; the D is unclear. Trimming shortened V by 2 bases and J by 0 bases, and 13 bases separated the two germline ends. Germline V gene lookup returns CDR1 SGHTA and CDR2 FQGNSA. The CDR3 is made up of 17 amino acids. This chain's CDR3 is CASSLSLGRSNTGELFF. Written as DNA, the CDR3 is TGTGCCAGCAGCTTAAGTCTCGGTCGCTCGAACACCGGGGAGCTGTTTTTT.

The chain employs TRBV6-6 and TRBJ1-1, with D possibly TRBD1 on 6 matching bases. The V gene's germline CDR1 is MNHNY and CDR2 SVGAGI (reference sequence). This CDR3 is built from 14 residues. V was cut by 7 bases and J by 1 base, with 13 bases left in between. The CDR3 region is CASNTQGSNTEAFF. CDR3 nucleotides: TGTGCCAGCAATACACAGGGTTCGAACACTGAAGCTTTCTTT.

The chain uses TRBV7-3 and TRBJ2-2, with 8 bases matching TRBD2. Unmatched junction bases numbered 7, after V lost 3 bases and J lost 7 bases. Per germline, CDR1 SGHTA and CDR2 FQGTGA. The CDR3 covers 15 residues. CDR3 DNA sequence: TGTGCCAGCAGCTTGCGTCGGGAGGGCTTCGGGGAGCTGTTTTTT. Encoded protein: CASSLRREGFGELFF.

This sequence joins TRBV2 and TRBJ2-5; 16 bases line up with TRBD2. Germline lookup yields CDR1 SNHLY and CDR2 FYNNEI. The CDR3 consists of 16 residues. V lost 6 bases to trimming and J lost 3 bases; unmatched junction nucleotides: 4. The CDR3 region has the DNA TGTGCCAGCAGGGGGACTAGCGGGAGGGCGGAAGAGACCCAGTACTTC. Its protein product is CASRGTSGRAEETQYF. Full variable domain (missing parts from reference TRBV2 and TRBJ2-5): EPEVTQTPSHQVTQMGQEVILRCVPISNHLYFYWYRQILGQKVEFLVSFYNNEISEKSEIFDDQFSVERPDGSNFTLKIRSTKLEDSAMYFCASRGTSGRAEETQYFGPGTRLLVL.

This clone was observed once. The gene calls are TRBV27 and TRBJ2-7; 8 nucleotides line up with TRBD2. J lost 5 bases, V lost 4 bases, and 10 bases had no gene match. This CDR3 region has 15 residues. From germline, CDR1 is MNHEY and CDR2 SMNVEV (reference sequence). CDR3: CASSYAPGGADEQYF. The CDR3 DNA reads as TGTGCCAGCAGTTACGCCCCCGGGGGGGCAGACGAGCAGTACTTC.

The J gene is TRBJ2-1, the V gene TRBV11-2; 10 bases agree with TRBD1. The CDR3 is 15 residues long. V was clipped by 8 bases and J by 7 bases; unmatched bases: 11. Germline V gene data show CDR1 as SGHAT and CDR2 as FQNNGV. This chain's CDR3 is CASSIDRGPANEQFF. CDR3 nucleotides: TGTGCCAGCTCGATTGACAGGGGGCCCGCAAATGAGCAGTTCTTC. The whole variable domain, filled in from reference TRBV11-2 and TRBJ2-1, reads EAGVAQSPRYKIIEKRQSVAFWCNPISGHATLYWYQQILGQGPKLLIQFQNNGVVDDSQLPKDRFSAERLKGVDSTLKIQPAKLEDSAVYLCASSIDRGPANEQFFGPGTRLTVL.

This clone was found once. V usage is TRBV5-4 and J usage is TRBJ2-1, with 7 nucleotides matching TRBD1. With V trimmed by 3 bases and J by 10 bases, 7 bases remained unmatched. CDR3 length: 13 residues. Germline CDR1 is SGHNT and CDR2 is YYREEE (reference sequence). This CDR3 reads CASSSETGREQFF. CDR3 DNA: TGTGCCAGCAGCTCGGAGACAGGGAGAGAGCAGTTCTTC.

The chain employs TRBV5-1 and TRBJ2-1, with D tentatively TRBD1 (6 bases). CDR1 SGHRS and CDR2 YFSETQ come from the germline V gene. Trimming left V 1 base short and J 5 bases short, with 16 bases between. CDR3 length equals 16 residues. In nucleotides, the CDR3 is TGCGCCAGCAGCTTGCCCCACAGGGTCCTGGACAATGAGCAGTTCTTC. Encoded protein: CASSLPHRVLDNEQFF.

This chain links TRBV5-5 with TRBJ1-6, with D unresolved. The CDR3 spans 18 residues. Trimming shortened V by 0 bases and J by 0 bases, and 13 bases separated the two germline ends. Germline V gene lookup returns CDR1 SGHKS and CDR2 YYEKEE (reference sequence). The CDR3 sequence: CASSLGATVSSYNSPLHF. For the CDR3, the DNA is TGTGCCAGCAGCTTGGGGGCAACCGTGAGCTCCTATAATTCACCCCTCCACTTT.

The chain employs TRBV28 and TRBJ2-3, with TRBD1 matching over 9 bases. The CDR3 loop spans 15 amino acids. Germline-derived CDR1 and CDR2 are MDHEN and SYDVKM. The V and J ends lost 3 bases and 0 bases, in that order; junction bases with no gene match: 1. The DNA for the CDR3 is TGTGCCAGCAGTTTCGGGACAGGGAGCACAGATACGCAGTATTTT. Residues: CASSFGTGSTDTQYF.

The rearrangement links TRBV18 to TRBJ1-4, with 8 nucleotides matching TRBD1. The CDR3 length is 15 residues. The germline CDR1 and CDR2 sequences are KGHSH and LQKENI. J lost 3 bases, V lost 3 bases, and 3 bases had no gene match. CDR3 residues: CASSPGQGSNEKLFF. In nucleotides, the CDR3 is TGTGCCAGCTCACCCGGACAGGGCTCTAATGAAAAACTGTTTTTT.

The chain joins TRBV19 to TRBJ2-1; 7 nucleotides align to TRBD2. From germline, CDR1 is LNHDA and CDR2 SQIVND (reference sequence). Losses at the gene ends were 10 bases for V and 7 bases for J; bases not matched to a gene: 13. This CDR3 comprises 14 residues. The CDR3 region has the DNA TGTGCCACCCGACTGGGCGGGAGCCTGAATGAGCAGTTCTTC. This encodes CATRLGGSLNEQFF.

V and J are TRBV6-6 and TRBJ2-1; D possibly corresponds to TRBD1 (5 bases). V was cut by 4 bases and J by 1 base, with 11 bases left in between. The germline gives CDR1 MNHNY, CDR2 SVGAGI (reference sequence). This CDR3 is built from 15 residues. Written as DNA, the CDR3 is TGTGCCAGCAGTTTCCAACAGGTTTCCTACAATGAGCAGTTCTTC. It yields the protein CASSFQQVSYNEQFF.

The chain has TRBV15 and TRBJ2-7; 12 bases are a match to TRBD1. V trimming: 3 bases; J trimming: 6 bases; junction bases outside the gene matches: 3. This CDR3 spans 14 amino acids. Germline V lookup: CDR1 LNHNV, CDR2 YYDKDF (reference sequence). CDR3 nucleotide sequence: TGTGCCACCAGCAGTAGGGACAGGGGGCGCGAGCAGTACTTC. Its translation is CATSSRDRGREQYF.

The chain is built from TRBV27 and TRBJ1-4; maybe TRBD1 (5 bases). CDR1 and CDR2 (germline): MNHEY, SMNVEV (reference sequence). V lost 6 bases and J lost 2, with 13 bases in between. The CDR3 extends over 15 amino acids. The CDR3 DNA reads TGTGCCAGCAGCCTTTTTGGGGGGACTAATGAAAAACTGTTTTTT. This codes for CASSLFGGTNEKLFF.

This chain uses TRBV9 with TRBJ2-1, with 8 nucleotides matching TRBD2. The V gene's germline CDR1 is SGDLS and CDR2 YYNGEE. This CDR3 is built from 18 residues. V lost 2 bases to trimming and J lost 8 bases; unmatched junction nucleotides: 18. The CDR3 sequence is CASSVFPTTGGVGDEQFF. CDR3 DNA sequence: TGTGCCAGCAGCGTCTTCCCCACCACCGGGGGGGTCGGCGATGAGCAGTTCTTC.

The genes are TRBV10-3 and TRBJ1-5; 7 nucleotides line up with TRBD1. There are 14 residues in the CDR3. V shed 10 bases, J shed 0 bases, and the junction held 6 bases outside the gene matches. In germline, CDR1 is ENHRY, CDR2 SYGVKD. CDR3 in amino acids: CATSDRNSNQPQHF. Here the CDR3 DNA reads TGTGCCACGTCGGACAGGAATAGCAATCAGCCCCAGCATTTT.

The CDR3 protein is CASSLQGLTNEKLFF. CDR3 coding DNA: TGTGCCAGCAGCTTACAGGGGTTAACTAATGAAAAACTGTTTTTT. The rearrangement links TRBV7-2 to TRBJ1-4, with D possibly TRBD1 on 6 matching bases. The CDR3 contains 15 residues. The V gene lost 2 bases and the J gene lost 1 base, with 8 bases spanning the gap. Germline values: CDR1 SGHTA, CDR2 FQGNSA.

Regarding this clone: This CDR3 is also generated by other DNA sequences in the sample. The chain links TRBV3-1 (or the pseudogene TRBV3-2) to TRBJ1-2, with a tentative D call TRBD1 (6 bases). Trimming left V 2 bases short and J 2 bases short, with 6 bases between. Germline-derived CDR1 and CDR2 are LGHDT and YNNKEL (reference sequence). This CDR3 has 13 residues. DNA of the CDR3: TGTGCCAGCAGCCAACAGGGGAACTATGGCTACACCTTC. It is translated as CASSQQGNYGYTF.

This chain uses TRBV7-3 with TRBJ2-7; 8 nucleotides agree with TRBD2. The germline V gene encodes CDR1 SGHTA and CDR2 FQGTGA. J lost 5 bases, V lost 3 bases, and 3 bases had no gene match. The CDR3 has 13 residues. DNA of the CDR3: TGTGCCAGCAGCTTCTCGGGGGGGAACGAGCAGTACTTC. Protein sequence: CASSFSGGNEQYF.

The CDR3 spells CASSYGLAIYETQYF. CDR3 sequence (DNA): TGTGCCAGCAGCTATGGACTAGCGATATACGAGACCCAGTACTTC. J is TRBJ2-5 and V is TRBV11-3; 9 nucleotides agree with TRBD2. The ends lost 4 bases at V and 5 bases at J; junction bases unmatched: 8. This CDR3 spans 15 amino acids. CDR1 is SGHNT, CDR2 YENEEA, per germline.

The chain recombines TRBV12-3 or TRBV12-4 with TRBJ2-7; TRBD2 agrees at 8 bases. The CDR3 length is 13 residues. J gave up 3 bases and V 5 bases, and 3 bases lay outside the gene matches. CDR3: CASSRTSNYEQYF. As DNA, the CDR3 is TGTGCCAGCAGTAGGACTAGCAACTACGAGCAGTACTTC.